Each of the 12 T cell receptor beta chains below was sequenced from the same sample in a study of CD8 T cells in Susac syndrome (dated by TCRdb to the late 2010s). Library prep was done by the immunoSEQ multiplex PCR assay. RNA was extracted using the RNeasy kit, and about 0.5 to 1 microgram was reverse transcribed with random hexamers. Clones were called with MiXCR by TCRdb after fastp trimmed the public reads at Q25, and only in-frame beta chains were retained. Entries are consolidated by CDR3 protein sequence, retaining the most common genes and DNA. In all, the sample holds about 200,000 distinct CDR3 sequences, and about 95% of those were seen once. About 0.09% of the sample goes to the ten largest clones. The sample was CD4+ T cells from PBMCs. Every receptor here comes from a human donor with multiple sclerosis.

The J gene is TRBJ1-1, the V gene TRBV7-9, with D unclear. V was pared by 5 bases and J by 3 bases, with 19 bases between. This CDR3 contains 16 residues. Germline-derived CDR1 and CDR2 are SEHNR and FQNEAQ (reference sequence). The CDR3 nucleotides read TGTGCCAGCAGCCCACTTGTGGGAAAGTTAGACACTGAAGCTTTCTTT. It codes for CASSPLVGKLDTEAFF.

The J gene is TRBJ1-1, the V gene TRBV2; D possibly corresponds to TRBD1 (5 bases). This CDR3 spans 13 amino acids. From germline, CDR1 is SNHLY and CDR2 FYNNEI. V lost 4 bases to trimming and J lost 1 base, with 7 bases between them. The chain's CDR3 is CASSGDRNTEAFF. The CDR3 DNA reads as TGTGCCAGCAGTGGTGACAGGAACACTGAAGCTTTCTTT.

The chain combines TRBV4-1 with TRBJ2-7; no clear D. Trimming removed 2 bases from V and 3 bases from J, with 14 bases in between. Looked up from germline, CDR1 is MGHRA and CDR2 is YSYEKL. The CDR3 length is 15 residues. The CDR3 coding sequence is TGCGCCAGCAGCCAACTCGGAAAACGGAACTACGAGCAGTACTTC. Amino acids: CASSQLGKRNYEQYF.

The chain links TRBV30 to TRBJ2-7; possibly TRBD2 for D (5 bases). Trimming removed 3 bases from V and 1 base from J, with 13 bases in between. The V gene's germline CDR1 is GTSNPN and CDR2 SVGIG (reference sequence). The CDR3 length is 14 residues. The CDR3 DNA follows: TGTGCCTGGAGCCAAGCCGTAGCGTCCTACGAGCAGTACTTC. Translated: CAWSQAVASYEQYF.

The chain links TRBV1 to TRBJ2-1; whether TRBD2, the table's D call, matches the DNA was not checked. TRBV1 is marked as a pseudogene. This CDR3 contains 17 residues. CDR3 loop: CTSSRRDYLAFWNEQFF. The CDR3 DNA is TGCACCAGCAGCCGGAGAGACTACTTAGCATTTTGGAATGAGCAGTTCTTC.

The J gene is TRBJ1-3, the V gene TRBV7-7; D gene uncertain. The germline V gene has CDR1 SSHAT and CDR2 FNYEAQ (reference sequence). The CDR3 contains 15 residues. Trimming left V 4 bases short and J 4 bases short, with 14 bases between. This CDR3 reads CASSSTYDFGNTIYF. CDR3 bases: TGTGCCAGCAGCTCCACGTACGATTTCGGAAACACCATATATTTT.

The chain employs TRBV20-1 and TRBJ2-1; 13 bases are a match to TRBD2. This CDR3 comprises 14 residues. The germline V gene encodes CDR1 DFQATT and CDR2 SNEGSKA (reference sequence). The V and J ends lost 6 bases and 10 bases, in that order; junction bases with no gene match: 9. Here the CDR3 reads CSATGTSGADEQFF. CDR3 nucleotides: TGCAGTGCGACCGGGACTAGCGGGGCAGACGAGCAGTTCTTC.

J is TRBJ1-1 and V is TRBV11-3, with D possibly TRBD1 on 5 matching bases. V was trimmed by 4 bases and J by 3 bases, leaving 9 bases between them. This CDR3 is 13 amino acids long. CDR1 is SGHNT and CDR2 is YENEEA in the germline V gene. In DNA form, the CDR3 reads TGTGCCAGCAGCTCCTGGGGGTACACTGAAGCTTTCTTT. This codes for CASSSWGYTEAFF.

CDR3 loop: CASSLGPKSVYEQYF. CDR3 sequence (DNA): TGTGCCAGCAGCCTCGGACCGAAAAGTGTCTACGAGCAGTACTTC. The V call is TRBV9, the J call TRBJ2-7; D not certain. V was clipped by 4 bases and J by 3 bases, with 17 bases between them. Germline CDR1 SGDLS, CDR2 YYNGEE. The CDR3 is 15 residues long.

The chain employs TRBV7-2 and TRBJ2-3; 14 nucleotides agree with TRBD2. Germline V gives CDR1 SGHTA, CDR2 FQGNSA. The CDR3 is 18 amino acids. V shed 0 bases and J 3 bases; nucleotides not matched to a gene: 5. The CDR3 DNA reads TGTGCCAGCAGCTTAGCGGGGACTAGCGGGAGTAGGACAGATACGCAGTATTTT. This translates into CASSLAGTSGSRTDTQYF.

The rearrangement links TRBV4-2 to TRBJ1-2; D not certain. CDR1 is LGHNA, CDR2 YNFKEQ, per germline. V lost 4 bases and J 7 bases, leaving 16 bases between the germline ends. The length of the CDR3 is 14 residues. CDR3 sequence reads: CASSPRSQIAGYTF. Here the CDR3 DNA reads TGTGCCAGCAGCCCCCGGTCCCAGATTGCTGGCTACACCTTC.

This clonotype has just one count. The chain recombines TRBV6-1 with TRBJ2-3; 9 bases align to TRBD1. With 5 bases clipped from V and 1 base from J, the junction kept 10 bases outside the gene matches. Germline V gives CDR1 MNHNS, CDR2 SASEGT. The CDR3 has 17 residues. CDR3 region: CASSPGQGTRGTDTQYF. As DNA, the CDR3 is TGTGCCAGCAGTCCCGGACAGGGGACGAGGGGCACAGATACGCAGTATTTT.